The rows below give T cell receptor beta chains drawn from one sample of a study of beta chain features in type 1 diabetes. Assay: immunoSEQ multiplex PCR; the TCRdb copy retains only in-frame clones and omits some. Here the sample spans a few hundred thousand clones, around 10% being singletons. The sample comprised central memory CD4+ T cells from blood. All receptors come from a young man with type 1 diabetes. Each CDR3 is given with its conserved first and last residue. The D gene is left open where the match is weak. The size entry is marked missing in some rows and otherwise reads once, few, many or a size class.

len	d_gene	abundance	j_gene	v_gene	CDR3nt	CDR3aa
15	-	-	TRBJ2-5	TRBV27	TGTGCCAGCAGTTCTTTGGAAGGGTCCCAAGAGACCCAGTACTTC	CASSSLEGSQETQYF
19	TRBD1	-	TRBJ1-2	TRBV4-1	TGCGCCAGCAGCTCTTACACGTATACCCTCAGGGGGCAAGGGATTGGCTACACCTTC	CASSSYTYTLRGQGIGYTF
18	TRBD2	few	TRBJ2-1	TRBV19	TGTGCCAGTACTCTAGCGGCTAGCGGGTACCCCTCCTACAATGAGCAGTTCTTC	CASTLAASGYPSYNEQFF
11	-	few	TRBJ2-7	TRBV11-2	TGTGCCAGCAGCGTCGTCTACGAGCAGTACTTC	CASSVVYEQYF
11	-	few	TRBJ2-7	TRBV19	TGTGCCAGTACCCATAACTACGAGCAGTACTTC	CASTHNYEQYF
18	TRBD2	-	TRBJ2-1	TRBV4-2	TGTGCCAGCAGCCAACCGGGGACTAGCGGGAGTACCCACAATGAGCAGTTCTTC	CASSQPGTSGSTHNEQFF
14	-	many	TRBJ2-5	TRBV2	TGTGCCAGCAGGGACCTGCCGGCTGGTGAGACCCAGTACTTC	CASRDLPAGETQYF
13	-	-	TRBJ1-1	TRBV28	TGTGCCAGCAGTGGGCAGGGTAACACTGAAGCTTTCTTT	CASSGQGNTEAFF
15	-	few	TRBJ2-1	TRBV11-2	TGTGCCAGCAGCCCTTATGACCGAGGTCCAAATGAGCAGTTCTTC	CASSPYDRGPNEQFF
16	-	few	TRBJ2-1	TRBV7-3	TGTGCCAGCAGCTTATTTGGGGGCAATTCCTACAATGAGCAGTTCTTC	CASSLFGGNSYNEQFF
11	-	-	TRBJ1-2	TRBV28	TGTGCCACCGGGGAAGACTATGGCTACACCTTC	CATGEDYGYTF
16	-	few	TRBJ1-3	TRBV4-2	TGTGCCAGCAGCCAAGATCGACAGAGCTCTGGAAACACCATATATTTT	CASSQDRQSSGNTIYF
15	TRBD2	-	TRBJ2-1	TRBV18	TGTGCCAGCTCACCAACTAGCGGAGCAGACAATGAGCAGTTCTTC	CASSPTSGADNEQFF
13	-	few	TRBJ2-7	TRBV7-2	TGTGCCAGCAGCTTATCACTCCAGGGCGAGCAGTACTTC	CASSLSLQGEQYF
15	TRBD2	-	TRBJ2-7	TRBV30	TGTGCCAGTAGTGCTTCCGGGACTAGCGGCTACGAGCAGTACTTC	CASSASGTSGYEQYF
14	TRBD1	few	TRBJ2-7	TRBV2	TGTGCCAGCACGGGACAGGGGGCCTCCTACGAGCAGTACTTC	CASTGQGASYEQYF